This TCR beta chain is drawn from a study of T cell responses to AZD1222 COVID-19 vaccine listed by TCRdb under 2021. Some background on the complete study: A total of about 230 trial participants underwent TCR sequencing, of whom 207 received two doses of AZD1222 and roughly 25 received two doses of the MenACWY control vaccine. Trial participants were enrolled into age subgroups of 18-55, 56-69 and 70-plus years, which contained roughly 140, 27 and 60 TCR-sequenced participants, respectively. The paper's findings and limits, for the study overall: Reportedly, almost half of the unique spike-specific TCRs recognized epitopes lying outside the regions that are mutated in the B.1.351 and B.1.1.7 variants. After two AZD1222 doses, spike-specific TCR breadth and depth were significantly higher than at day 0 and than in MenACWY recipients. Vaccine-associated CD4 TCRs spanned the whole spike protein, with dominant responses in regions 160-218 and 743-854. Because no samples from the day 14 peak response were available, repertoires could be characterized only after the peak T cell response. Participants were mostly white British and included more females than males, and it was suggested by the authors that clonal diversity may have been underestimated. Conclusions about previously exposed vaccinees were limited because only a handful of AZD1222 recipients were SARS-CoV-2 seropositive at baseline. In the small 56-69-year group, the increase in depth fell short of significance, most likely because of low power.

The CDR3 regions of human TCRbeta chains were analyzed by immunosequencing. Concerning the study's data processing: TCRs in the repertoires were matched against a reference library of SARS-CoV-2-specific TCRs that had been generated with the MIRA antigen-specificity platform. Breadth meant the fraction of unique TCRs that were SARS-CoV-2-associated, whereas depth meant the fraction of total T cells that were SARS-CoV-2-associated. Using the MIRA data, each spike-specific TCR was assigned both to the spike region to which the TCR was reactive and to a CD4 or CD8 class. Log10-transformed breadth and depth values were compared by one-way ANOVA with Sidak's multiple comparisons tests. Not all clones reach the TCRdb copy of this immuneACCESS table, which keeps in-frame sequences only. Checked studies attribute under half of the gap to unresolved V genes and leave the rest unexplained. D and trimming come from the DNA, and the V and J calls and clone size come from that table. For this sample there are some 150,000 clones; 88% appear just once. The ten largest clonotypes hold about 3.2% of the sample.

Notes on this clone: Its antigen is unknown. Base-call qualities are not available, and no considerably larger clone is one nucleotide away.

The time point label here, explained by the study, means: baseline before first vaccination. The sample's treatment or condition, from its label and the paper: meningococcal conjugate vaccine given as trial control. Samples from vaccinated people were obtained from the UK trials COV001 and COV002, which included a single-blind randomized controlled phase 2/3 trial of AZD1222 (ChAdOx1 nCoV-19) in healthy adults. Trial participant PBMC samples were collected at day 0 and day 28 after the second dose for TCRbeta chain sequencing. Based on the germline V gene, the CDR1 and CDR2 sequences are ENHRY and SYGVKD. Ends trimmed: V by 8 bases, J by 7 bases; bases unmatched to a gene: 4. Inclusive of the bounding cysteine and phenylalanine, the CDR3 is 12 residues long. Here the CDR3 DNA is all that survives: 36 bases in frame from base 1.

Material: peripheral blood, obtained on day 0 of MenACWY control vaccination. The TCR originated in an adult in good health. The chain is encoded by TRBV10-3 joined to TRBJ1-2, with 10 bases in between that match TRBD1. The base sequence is TGTGCCATCGGAAGGGACAGGGGTGGCTACACCTTC. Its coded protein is CAIGRDRGGYTF.